This T cell receptor (beta chain) stems from a study of Tregs in tolerant kidney transplant recipients. Turning to this clone: Read coverage stops 3 residues before the CDR3 terminus; the germline J gene supplies the remainder.

Profiling relied on immunoSEQ multiplex PCR, and the TCRdb table lists in-frame clones only, not all of them. There are some 30,000 clones in the sample, with 1.8% held by the top ten. The nonmyeloablative bone marrow transplants came from related graft donors, with transient mixed chimerism. The CDR3 is 16 amino acids. The germline V gene encodes CDR1 SGHRS and CDR2 YFSETQ. The V end lost 0 bases, the J end lost 1 base, and 12 bases lay between the germline ends. This TCR came from a human patient who received a combined kidney and bone marrow transplant. Part of the T cell pool may stem from the graft donor. This specimen was CD4+ T cells from blood (PBMCs), taken 24 months after the transplant. The chain carries TRBV5-1 and TRBJ2-3, with D possibly TRBD1 on 6 matching bases. The covered CDR3 bases are TGCGCCAGCAGCTTGGGCGACAGGTCCGGCACAGATACG. Residues: CASSLGDRSGTDT. The full CDR3 protein reads CASSLGDRSGTDTQYF.